Listed below are T cell receptor beta chains from one sample, sequenced in a study of radiation and T cells in renal cell carcinoma. Clones were read by immunoSEQ multiplex PCR, and TCRdb kept only the in-frame ones, dropping some. The sample shows just over 150,000 clones, about 91% of them seen only once. The sequencing here drew on blood, taken from a patient whose treatment included radiotherapy and nephrectomy. Receptors were obtained from a woman between 50 and 59 years old with renal cell carcinoma. The CDR3 runs from the conserved cysteine through the conserved F or W. A D gene is named only where the DNA matches it firmly. Only part of the rows carry a size: once, few, many, or a class if the clone is expanded.

clone_size: few; v_call: TRBV25-1; j_call: TRBJ1-1; d_call: TRBD1; cdr3_nt: TGTGCCAGCAGTGTGACAGGGATGAACACTGAAGCTTTCTTT; cdr3_aa: CASSVTGMNTEAFF
clone_size: -; v_call: TRBV18; j_call: TRBJ1-6; d_call: -; cdr3_nt: TGTGCCAGCTCACCACCTGGGGCAGTGAATAATTCACCCCTCCACTTT; cdr3_aa: CASSPPGAVNNSPLHF
clone_size: once; v_call: TRBV7-9; j_call: TRBJ1-1; d_call: -; cdr3_nt: TGTGCCAGCAGCTTAGTGGGGGGGCATGAAGCTTTCTTT; cdr3_aa: CASSLVGGHEAFF
clone_size: -; v_call: TRBV13; j_call: TRBJ1-2; d_call: -; cdr3_nt: TGTGCCAGCAGCTTAGGAGAATATGGCTACACCTTC; cdr3_aa: CASSLGEYGYTF
clone_size: -; v_call: TRBV18; j_call: TRBJ2-5; d_call: -; cdr3_nt: TGTGCCAGCTCACGGACTATGCAAGAGACCCAGTACTTC; cdr3_aa: CASSRTMQETQYF
clone_size: -; v_call: TRBV11-2; j_call: TRBJ2-5; d_call: TRBD2; cdr3_nt: TGTGCCAGCAGCCGAGGGAGCGGGGGGGAAGAGACCCAGTACTTC; cdr3_aa: CASSRGSGGEETQYF
clone_size: -; v_call: TRBV7-2; j_call: TRBJ2-5; d_call: -; cdr3_nt: TGTGCCAGCAGCTTCCAGGGGGGCAACCAAGAGACCCAGTACTTC; cdr3_aa: CASSFQGGNQETQYF
clone_size: -; v_call: TRBV19; j_call: TRBJ1-2; d_call: TRBD1; cdr3_nt: TGTGCCAGTAGTATTCCTGGGACAGGGGGCGACTCTGGCTACACCTTC; cdr3_aa: CASSIPGTGGDSGYTF
clone_size: -; v_call: TRBV7-9; j_call: TRBJ2-3; d_call: -; cdr3_nt: TGTGCCAGCGGTACAGATACGCAGTATTTT; cdr3_aa: CASGTDTQYF
clone_size: -; v_call: TRBV19; j_call: TRBJ2-2; d_call: -; cdr3_nt: TGTGCCAGTAGCCACTGGGGCGAAGCTCACGGGGAGCTGTTTTTT; cdr3_aa: CASSHWGEAHGELFF
clone_size: -; v_call: TRBV7-6; j_call: TRBJ2-2; d_call: TRBD2; cdr3_nt: TGTGCCAGCAGCTTAGCGCTTCAAGGACTAGCGGTGTATGATGGGTCCGGGGAGCTGTTTTTT; cdr3_aa: CASSLALQGLAVYDGSGELFF
clone_size: -; v_call: TRBV5-1; j_call: TRBJ1-4; d_call: -; cdr3_nt: TGCGCCAGCAGCTTGGAAGTGGCAACTAATGAAAAACTGTTTTTT; cdr3_aa: CASSLEVATNEKLFF
clone_size: -; v_call: TRBV19; j_call: TRBJ2-7; d_call: -; cdr3_nt: TGTGCCAGTAGTTATATCAGAAACCCCTACGAGCAGTACTTC; cdr3_aa: CASSYIRNPYEQYF
clone_size: -; v_call: TRBV15; j_call: TRBJ1-2; d_call: -; cdr3_nt: TGTGCCACCAGCAGAGATCTCCTAGGCCTCGGTGATGGCTACACCTTC; cdr3_aa: CATSRDLLGLGDGYTF
clone_size: -; v_call: TRBV18; j_call: TRBJ2-7; d_call: -; cdr3_nt: TGTGCCAGCTCACCAATGGAGGGCCTGGAGTACGAGCAGTACTTC; cdr3_aa: CASSPMEGLEYEQYF
clone_size: -; v_call: TRBV6-5; j_call: TRBJ1-1; d_call: -; cdr3_nt: TGTGCCAGCCAAATCCTCGCTGGGTCTGAAGCTTTCTTT; cdr3_aa: CASQILAGSEAFF
clone_size: -; v_call: TRBV5-1; j_call: TRBJ2-2; d_call: -; cdr3_nt: TGCGCCAGCAGCTTGGAAGGGGAGCTGTTTTTT; cdr3_aa: CASSLEGELFF
clone_size: -; v_call: TRBV29-1; j_call: TRBJ1-1; d_call: -; cdr3_nt: TGCAGCGTTGAACGAGGACCGGGCCAAGGGACTGAAGCTTTCTTT; cdr3_aa: CSVERGPGQGTEAFF
clone_size: once; v_call: TRBV15; j_call: TRBJ2-6; d_call: -; cdr3_nt: TGTGCCACCAGCAGTGGACAGCTCTCTGGGGCCAACGTCCTGACTTTC; cdr3_aa: CATSSGQLSGANVLTF
clone_size: -; v_call: TRBV18; j_call: TRBJ1-2; d_call: TRBD1; cdr3_nt: TGTGCCAGCTCACCGCTTCAGGGGGAAGGTGGCTACACCTTC; cdr3_aa: CASSPLQGEGGYTF
clone_size: -; v_call: TRBV27; j_call: TRBJ2-1; d_call: -; cdr3_nt: TGTGCCAGCAGTCCCAGAGGGCAGGGGGGCAATGAGCAGTTCTTC; cdr3_aa: CASSPRGQGGNEQFF
clone_size: -; v_call: TRBV23-1; j_call: TRBJ2-7; d_call: TRBD1; cdr3_nt: TGCGCCAGCACCCTCGAAGGGGGCCGGTCCGACCACGAGCAGTACTTC; cdr3_aa: CASTLEGGRSDHEQYF
clone_size: -; v_call: TRBV13; j_call: TRBJ2-7; d_call: -; cdr3_nt: TGTGCCAGCAGCTATCAGCGGGTGGCCTACGAGCAGTACTTC; cdr3_aa: CASSYQRVAYEQYF
clone_size: -; v_call: TRBV29-1; j_call: TRBJ2-3; d_call: -; cdr3_nt: TGCAGCGGGGGGGTGGGTAGCACAGATACGCAGTATTTT; cdr3_aa: CSGGVGSTDTQYF
clone_size: -; v_call: TRBV18; j_call: TRBJ2-2; d_call: TRBD1; cdr3_nt: TGTGCCAGCTCACCAGGACAGGTAGACACCGGGGAGCTGTTTTTT; cdr3_aa: CASSPGQVDTGELFF
clone_size: -; v_call: TRBV11-3; j_call: TRBJ2-1; d_call: TRBD1; cdr3_nt: TGTGCCAGCAGCTTAGAAACAGGGGAGAGCTCCTACAATGAGCAGTTCTTC; cdr3_aa: CASSLETGESSYNEQFF
clone_size: -; v_call: TRBV11-2; j_call: TRBJ2-7; d_call: -; cdr3_nt: TGTGCCAGCAGGAGTCTTAACACCTACGAGCAGTACTTC; cdr3_aa: CASRSLNTYEQYF
clone_size: -; v_call: TRBV9; j_call: TRBJ1-4; d_call: -; cdr3_nt: TGTGCCAGCAGCGCGGACAGCGTAAAACTGTTTTTT; cdr3_aa: CASSADSVKLFF
clone_size: -; v_call: TRBV6-5; j_call: TRBJ2-7; d_call: TRBD1; cdr3_nt: TGTGCCAGCAGCCGGGACAGGGGTTCCAACGAGCAGTACTTC; cdr3_aa: CASSRDRGSNEQYF
clone_size: few; v_call: TRBV30; j_call: TRBJ1-1; d_call: TRBD1; cdr3_nt: TGTGCCTGCCGCGGACAGGGTGCCACTGAAGCTTTCTTT; cdr3_aa: CACRGQGATEAFF
clone_size: -; v_call: TRBV10-2; j_call: TRBJ1-3; d_call: -; cdr3_nt: TGCGCCAGCAGCTTGGGTCCCTCTGGAAACACCATATATTTT; cdr3_aa: CASSLGPSGNTIYF
clone_size: once; v_call: TRBV19; j_call: TRBJ1-5; d_call: -; cdr3_nt: TGTGCCAGTAGTATAGGAAATCAGCCCCAGCATTTT; cdr3_aa: CASSIGNQPQHF
clone_size: -; v_call: TRBV7-9; j_call: TRBJ2-3; d_call: -; cdr3_nt: TGTGCCAGCAGCTTAGCGGGCCCCAATACGCAGTATTTT; cdr3_aa: CASSLAGPNTQYF
clone_size: -; v_call: TRBV13; j_call: TRBJ2-7; d_call: -; cdr3_nt: TGTGCCAGCAGCCAAGGGACACGCGAGCAGTACTTC; cdr3_aa: CASSQGTREQYF
clone_size: -; v_call: TRBV5-8; j_call: TRBJ1-3; d_call: -; cdr3_nt: TGTGCCAGCTGCCCCTGGAGGGGCTTAGGAAACACCATATATTTT; cdr3_aa: CASCPWRGLGNTIYF
clone_size: few; v_call: TRBV7-3; j_call: TRBJ1-1; d_call: -; cdr3_nt: TGTGCCAGCACCCTTTTAAGGGTACAAAACACTGAAGCTTTCTTT; cdr3_aa: CASTLLRVQNTEAFF
clone_size: -; v_call: TRBV19; j_call: TRBJ1-2; d_call: -; cdr3_nt: TGTGCCAGTAGTTCCGACAGGCGCTATGGCTACACCTTC; cdr3_aa: CASSSDRRYGYTF
clone_size: -; v_call: TRBV5-1; j_call: TRBJ2-7; d_call: -; cdr3_nt: TGCGCCAGCAGCTTGACGGGGAGCTCCTACGAGCAGTACTTC; cdr3_aa: CASSLTGSSYEQYF
clone_size: few; v_call: TRBV5-6; j_call: TRBJ2-7; d_call: -; cdr3_nt: TGTGCCAGCAGCTCCCAGCCTTACGAGCAGTACTTC; cdr3_aa: CASSSQPYEQYF
clone_size: -; v_call: TRBV9; j_call: TRBJ2-1; d_call: -; cdr3_nt: TGTGCCAGCAGCGTATTACTTTACAATGAGCAGTTCTTC; cdr3_aa: CASSVLLYNEQFF